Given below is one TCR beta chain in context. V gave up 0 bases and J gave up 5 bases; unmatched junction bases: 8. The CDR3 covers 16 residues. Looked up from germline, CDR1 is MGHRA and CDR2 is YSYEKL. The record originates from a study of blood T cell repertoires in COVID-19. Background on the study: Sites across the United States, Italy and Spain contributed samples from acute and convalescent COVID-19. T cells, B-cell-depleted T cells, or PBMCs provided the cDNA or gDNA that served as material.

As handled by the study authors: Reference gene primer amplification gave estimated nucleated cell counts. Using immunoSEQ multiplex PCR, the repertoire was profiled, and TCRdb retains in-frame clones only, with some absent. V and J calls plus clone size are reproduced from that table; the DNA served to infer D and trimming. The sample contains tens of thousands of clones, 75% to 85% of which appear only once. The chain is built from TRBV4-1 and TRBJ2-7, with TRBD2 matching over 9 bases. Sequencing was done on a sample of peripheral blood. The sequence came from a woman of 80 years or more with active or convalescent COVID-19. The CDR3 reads CASSQDPAGGAHEQYF. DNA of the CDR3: TGCGCCAGCAGCCAAGATCCCGCGGGGGGGGCGCACGAGCAGTACTTC.